This T cell receptor beta chain was retrieved from a study of blood T cell repertoires in COVID-19. The CDR3 loop spans 15 amino acids. V lost 3 bases and J lost 5; bases outside the gene matches: 6. Germline CDR1 reads MNHEY; CDR2 reads SMNVEV (reference sequence). Here immunoSEQ multiplex PCR was the method, and the copy in TCRdb shows in-frame clones only, minus some. The sample includes about 6,100 clones, about 93% seen only once; the top ten take about 47%. Sequencing was performed on peripheral blood. This TCR was recovered from a human donor in a cohort sampled during active COVID-19. V and J are TRBV27 and TRBJ2-2; TRBD1 agrees at 7 bases. The CDR3 DNA is TGTGCCAGCAGTTTGTCGGGACAGCCTACCGGGGAGCTGTTTTTT. Translation: CASSLSGQPTGELFF.